This T cell receptor (beta chain) derives from a study of cytomegalovirus exposure and HLA in healthy donors. Findings and caveats of the study: Researchers reported in a later analysis that common viral pathogens appeared linked to several top clusters. It was reported that the classifier diagnosed cytomegalovirus status with high specificity and sensitivity in both the original and validation cohorts.

A remark on this clone: The target antigen is unknown.

The length of the CDR3 is 13 residues. In germline, CDR1 is MNHEY, CDR2 SMNVEV (reference sequence). The germline V and J ends were trimmed by 5 bases and 3 bases, with 10 bases remaining between them. A multiplex PCR was run with 60 Vbeta primers and 13 Jbeta primers. Profiling relied on immunoSEQ multiplex PCR, and the TCRdb table lists in-frame clones only, not all of them. This sample yields around 110,000 clones, of which approximately 81% are seen a single time; approximately 2.2% belongs to the top ten. The chain carries TRBV27 and TRBJ1-2, with TRBD1 as a possible D gene (6 bases). Sequenced: PBMCs. This sequence originates from a young man in good health and CMV-seronegative. The CDR3 DNA is TGTGCCAGCAGTATTGGACAGCACTATGGCTACACCTTC. Protein sequence: CASSIGQHYGYTF.